This T cell receptor beta chain was captured in a study of early T cells in non-severe SARS-CoV-2 infection. In TCRdb, the 5' RACE reads were re-called with MiXCR into one record per CDR3 protein. This table holds about 69,000 distinct CDR3 sequences, roughly an eighth found once. Germline CDR1 SGHTA, CDR2 FQGNSA. There are 13 residues in the CDR3. For this clonotype: Just one base apart from a much larger clone, this may be a read error.

The sequenced sample consisted of whole blood. This chain uses TRBV7-2 with TRBJ1-1; no definite D call. This clonotype was sampled from an adult who was a healthcare worker with PCR-confirmed SARS-CoV-2 infection or an uninfected control (not recorded which). This CDR3 reads CASCLWENTEAFF. CDR3 in DNA: TGTGCCAGCTGCTTATGGGAGAACACTGAAGCTTTCTTT.